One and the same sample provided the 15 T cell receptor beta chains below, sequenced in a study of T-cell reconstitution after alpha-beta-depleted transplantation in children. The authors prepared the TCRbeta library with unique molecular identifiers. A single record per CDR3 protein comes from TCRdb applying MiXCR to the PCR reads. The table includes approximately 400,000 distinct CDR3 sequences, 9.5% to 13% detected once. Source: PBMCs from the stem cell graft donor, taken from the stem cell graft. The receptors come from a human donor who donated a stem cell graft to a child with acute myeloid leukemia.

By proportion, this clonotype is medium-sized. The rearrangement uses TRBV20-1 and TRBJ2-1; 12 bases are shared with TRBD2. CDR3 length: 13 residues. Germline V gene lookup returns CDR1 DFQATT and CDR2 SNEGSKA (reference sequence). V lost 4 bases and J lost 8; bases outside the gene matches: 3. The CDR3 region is CSANLAGGHEQFF. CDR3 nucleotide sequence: TGCAGTGCTAACCTAGCGGGGGGGCATGAGCAGTTCTTC.

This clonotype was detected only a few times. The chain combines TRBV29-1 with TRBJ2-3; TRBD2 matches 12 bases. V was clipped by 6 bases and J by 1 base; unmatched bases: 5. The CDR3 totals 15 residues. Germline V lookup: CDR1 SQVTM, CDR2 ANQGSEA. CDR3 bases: TGCAGCGTCTCCCGACTAGCGGGAGGCACAGATACGCAGTATTTT. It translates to CSVSRLAGGTDTQYF.

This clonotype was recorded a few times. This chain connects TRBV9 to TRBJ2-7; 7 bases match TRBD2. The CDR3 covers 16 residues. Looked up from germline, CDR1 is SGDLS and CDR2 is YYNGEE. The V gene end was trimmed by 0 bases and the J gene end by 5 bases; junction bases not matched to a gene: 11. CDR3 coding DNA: TGTGCCAGCAGCGTAGGCGTTGGGGAAACTAGCGACGAGCAGTACTTC. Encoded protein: CASSVGVGETSDEQYF.

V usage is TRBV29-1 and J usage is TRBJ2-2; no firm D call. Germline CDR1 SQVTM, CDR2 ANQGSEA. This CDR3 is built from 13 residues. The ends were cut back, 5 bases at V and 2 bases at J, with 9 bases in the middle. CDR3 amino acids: CSVRRSNTGELFF. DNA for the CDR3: TGCAGCGTTCGCAGGTCAAACACCGGGGAGCTGTTTTTT.

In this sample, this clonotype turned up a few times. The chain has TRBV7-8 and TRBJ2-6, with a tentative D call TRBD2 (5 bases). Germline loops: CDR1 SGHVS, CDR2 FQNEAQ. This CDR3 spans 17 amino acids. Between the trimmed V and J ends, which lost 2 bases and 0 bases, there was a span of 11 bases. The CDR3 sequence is CASSLSSGNSGANVLTF. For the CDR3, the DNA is TGTGCCAGCAGCTTATCGAGCGGAAACTCTGGGGCCAACGTCCTGACTTTC.

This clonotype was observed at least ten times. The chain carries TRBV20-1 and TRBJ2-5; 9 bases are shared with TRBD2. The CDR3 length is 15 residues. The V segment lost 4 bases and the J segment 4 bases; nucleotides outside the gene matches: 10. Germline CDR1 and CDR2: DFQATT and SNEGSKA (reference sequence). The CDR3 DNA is TGCAGTGCTACGCGTACCCTAGCGGGGCGAGAGACCCAGTACTTC. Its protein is CSATRTLAGRETQYF.

The DNA of the CDR3 is TGTGCCAGCAGCTCCTTCCCGGGACTAGCGGTCGCCTCAGGGGATACGCAGTATTTT. It encodes CASSSFPGLAVASGDTQYF. The rearrangement uses TRBV11-1 and TRBJ2-3; 11 positions agree with TRBD2. This CDR3 is built from 19 residues. The V gene end was trimmed by 4 bases and the J gene end by 6 bases; junction bases not matched to a gene: 18. CDR1 is SGHAT, CDR2 FQDESV, per germline (reference sequence).

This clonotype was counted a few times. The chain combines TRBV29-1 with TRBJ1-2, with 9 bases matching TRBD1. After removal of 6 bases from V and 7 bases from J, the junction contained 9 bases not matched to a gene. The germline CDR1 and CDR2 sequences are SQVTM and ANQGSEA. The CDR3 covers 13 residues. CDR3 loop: CSVGQGLSVGYTF. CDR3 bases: TGCAGCGTAGGACAGGGGTTGAGTGTTGGCTACACCTTC.

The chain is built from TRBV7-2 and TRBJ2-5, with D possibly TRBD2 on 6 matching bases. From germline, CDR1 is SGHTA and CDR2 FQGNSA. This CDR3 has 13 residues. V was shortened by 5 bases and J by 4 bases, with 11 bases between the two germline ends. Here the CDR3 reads CASSPMRGETQYF. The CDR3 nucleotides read TGTGCCAGCAGCCCGATGCGGGGAGAGACCCAGTACTTC. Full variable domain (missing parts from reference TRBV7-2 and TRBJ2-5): GAGVSQSPSNKVTEKGKDVELRCDPISGHTALYWYRQSLGQGLEFLIYFQGNSAPDKSGLPSDRFSAERTGGSVSTLTIQRTQQEDSAVYLCASSPMRGETQYFGPGTRLLVL.

The CDR3 spells CASSPGGGLSYEQYV. CDR3 nucleotides: TGTGCCAGCAGCCCAGGTGGGGGTCTCTCCTACGAGCAGTACGTC. The chain links TRBV6-1 to TRBJ2-7, with D perhaps given as TRBD1 or TRBD2 (5 bases each). CDR3 length: 15 residues. Trimming removed 6 bases at V and 0 bases at J, with 15 bases between. Germline values: CDR1 MNHNS, CDR2 SASEGT.

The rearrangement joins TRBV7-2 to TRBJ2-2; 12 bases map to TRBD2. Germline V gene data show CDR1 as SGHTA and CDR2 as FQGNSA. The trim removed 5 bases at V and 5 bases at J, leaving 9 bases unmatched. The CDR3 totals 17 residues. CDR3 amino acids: CASSPQYGTSGTGELFF. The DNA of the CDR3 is TGTGCCAGCAGCCCCCAATACGGGACTAGCGGGACCGGGGAGCTGTTTTTT.

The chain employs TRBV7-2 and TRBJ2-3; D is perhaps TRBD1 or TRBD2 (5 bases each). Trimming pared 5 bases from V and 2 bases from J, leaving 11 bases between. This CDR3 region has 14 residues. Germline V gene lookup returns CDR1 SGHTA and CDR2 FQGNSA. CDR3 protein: CASSLQGTTDTQYF. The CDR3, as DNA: TGTGCCAGCAGCCTGCAAGGGACCACAGATACGCAGTATTTT.

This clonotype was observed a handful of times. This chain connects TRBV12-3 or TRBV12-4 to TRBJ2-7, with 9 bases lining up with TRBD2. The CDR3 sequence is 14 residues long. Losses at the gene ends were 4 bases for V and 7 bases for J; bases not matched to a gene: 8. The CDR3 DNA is TGTGCCAGCAGTTCCGCCAGGACTAGCGATGAGCAGTACTTC. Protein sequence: CASSSARTSDEQYF.

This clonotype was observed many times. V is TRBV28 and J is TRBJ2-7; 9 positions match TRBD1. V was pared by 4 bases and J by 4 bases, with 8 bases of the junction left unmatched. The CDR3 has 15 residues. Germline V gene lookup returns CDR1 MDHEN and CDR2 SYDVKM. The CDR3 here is CASSSTGGSLYEQYF. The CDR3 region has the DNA TGTGCCAGCAGTTCGACAGGGGGTTCTCTTTACGAGCAGTACTTC.

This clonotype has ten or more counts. CDR3 in DNA: TGTGCCAGCAGCCCGCCCGGGACGTTCCGGGGGCAGTTCTTC. This gives the protein CASSPPGTFRGQFF. J is TRBJ2-1 and V is TRBV11-1; either TRBD1 or TRBD2 may supply D (5 bases each). V lost 5 bases and J lost 12, with 20 bases in between. This CDR3 comprises 14 residues. CDR1 and CDR2 from the germline V gene are SGHAT and FQDESV (reference sequence).